Only a few counts were recorded for the clone carrying this TCR beta chain. Its antigen is unidentified. This sample was taken from a study of blood T cells in healthy people across ages. Study background: Using template switching, researchers captured about one barcoded beta molecule for each two T cells.

Germline loops: CDR1 KGHDR, CDR2 SFDVKD. The trim removed 3 bases at V and 5 bases at J, leaving 6 bases unmatched. CDR3 length: 16 amino acids. Per-sample yields of isolated PBMCs were at least 6 million. The authors ran a second PCR of 7 to 11 cycles using a sample-barcoded 5' primer and a J-beta primer mix. TCRdb called the 5' RACE reads again in MiXCR, with one record for every CDR3 protein. Seen here are more than 650,000 distinct CDR3 sequences, approximately 21% observed once, and the top ten hold about 22%. Whole-study findings and limits: Among long-lived donors, naive CD4+ cells were more numerous and diversity higher than in aged donors. TCR beta diversity correlated strongly with naive T cell percentage.

The sample taken for sequencing was blood. This rearrangement joins TRBV24-1 to TRBJ2-1; 10 bases match TRBD2. The TCR was taken from a man in his 70s in good health. Written as DNA, the CDR3 is TGTGCCACCAGTGATACGACTAGCGGGCTCGACAATGAGCAGTTCTTC. Translated, it gives CATSDTTSGLDNEQFF.